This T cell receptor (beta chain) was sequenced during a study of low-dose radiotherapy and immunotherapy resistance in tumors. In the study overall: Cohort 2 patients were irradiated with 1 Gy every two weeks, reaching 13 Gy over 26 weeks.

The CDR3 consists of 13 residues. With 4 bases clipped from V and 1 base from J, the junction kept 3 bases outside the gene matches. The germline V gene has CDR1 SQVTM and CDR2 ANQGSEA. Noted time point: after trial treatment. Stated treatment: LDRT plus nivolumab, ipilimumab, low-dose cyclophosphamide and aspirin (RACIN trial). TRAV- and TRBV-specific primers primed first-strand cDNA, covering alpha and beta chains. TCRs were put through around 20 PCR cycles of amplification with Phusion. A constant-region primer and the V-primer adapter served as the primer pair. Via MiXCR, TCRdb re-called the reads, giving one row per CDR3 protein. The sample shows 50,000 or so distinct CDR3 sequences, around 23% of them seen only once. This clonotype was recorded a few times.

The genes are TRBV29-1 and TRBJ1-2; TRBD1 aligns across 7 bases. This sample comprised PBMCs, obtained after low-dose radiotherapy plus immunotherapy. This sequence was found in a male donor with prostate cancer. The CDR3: CSVVYRGNYGYTF. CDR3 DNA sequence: TGCAGCGTTGTCTACAGGGGTAACTATGGCTACACCTTC.